The 8 T cell receptor beta chains in this list originate from one sample, sequenced in a study of blood T cell repertoires in COVID-19. Clones were read by immunoSEQ multiplex PCR, and TCRdb kept only the in-frame ones, dropping some. The sample carries fewer than 100,000 clones, around 87% recorded once. Sequenced material: peripheral blood. The source is a human donor in a cohort sampled during active COVID-19.

This chain links TRBV19 with TRBJ1-2; a weak D match, TRBD1 (6 bases). Trimming removed 6 bases at V and 1 base at J, with 15 bases between. The CDR3 has 15 residues. Germline CDR1 is LNHDA and CDR2 is SQIVND (reference sequence). The CDR3 here is CASRLQGPFNYGYTF. In DNA, the CDR3 is TGTGCCAGTAGGTTACAGGGTCCCTTTAACTATGGCTACACCTTC.

V gene TRBV7-9 combines with J gene TRBJ2-1, with 9 bases fitting TRBD2. J lost 7 bases, V lost 0 bases, and 7 bases had no gene match. The CDR3 totals 16 residues. In germline, CDR1 is SEHNR, CDR2 FQNEAQ (reference sequence). The CDR3: CASSLAVREGPNEQFF. The CDR3 DNA reads TGTGCCAGCAGCTTAGCGGTGCGGGAGGGCCCTAATGAGCAGTTCTTC.

This rearrangement joins TRBV7-9 to TRBJ1-1; TRBD1 aligns across 11 bases. V lost 1 base to trimming and J lost 0 bases; unmatched junction nucleotides: 1. The germline gives CDR1 SEHNR, CDR2 FQNEAQ (reference sequence). The CDR3 is 16 residues long. CDR3 region: CASSLEGQGVNTEAFF. DNA of the CDR3: TGTGCCAGCAGCTTAGAGGGACAGGGGGTGAACACTGAAGCTTTCTTT.

The sample holds one count of this clone. This sequence joins TRBV7-2 and TRBJ2-7; a possible D gene is TRBD2 (6 bases). Per germline, CDR1 SGHTA and CDR2 FQGNSA. V lost 2 bases and J 2 bases, leaving 10 bases between the germline ends. The CDR3 spans 14 residues. CDR3 region: CASSLRGEAYEQYF. The CDR3 bases are TGTGCCAGCAGCTTACGCGGGGAGGCCTACGAGCAGTACTTC.

The V and J genes are TRBV2 and TRBJ1-1; maybe TRBD1 (5 bases). This CDR3 spans 13 amino acids. V was shortened by 6 bases and J by 6 bases, with 14 bases between the two germline ends. CDR1 SNHLY and CDR2 FYNNEI come from the germline V gene. In DNA form, the CDR3 reads TGTGCCAGCAGGGCCCCTACAGGACCTGAAGCTTTCTTT. Protein sequence: CASRAPTGPEAFF.

This chain uses TRBV28 with TRBJ1-6, with D uncertain. Per the germline V gene, CDR1 is MDHEN and CDR2 is SYDVKM. V lost 3 bases and J 3 bases, leaving 15 bases between the germline ends. The CDR3 length is 17 residues. Here the CDR3 reads CASSFQIPSFYNSPLHF. In DNA form, the CDR3 reads TGTGCCAGCAGTTTCCAGATTCCTTCTTTCTATAATTCACCCCTCCACTTT.

This clone was found once. The V and J genes are TRBV28 and TRBJ2-1; 11 bases match TRBD1. Germline CDR1 is MDHEN and CDR2 is SYDVKM. This CDR3 is built from 14 residues. The junction had 2 bases not matched to a gene; V was cut back by 6 bases and J by 4 bases. The CDR3 reads CASRGQGVYNEQFF. DNA of the CDR3: TGTGCCAGCAGGGGACAGGGGGTATACAATGAGCAGTTCTTC. The full variable domain, completed using reference TRBV28 and TRBJ2-1, is DVKVTQSSRYLVKRTGEKVFLECVQDMDHENMFWYRQDPGLGLRLIYFSYDVKMKEKGDIPEGYSVSREKKERFSLILESASTNQTSMYLCASRGQGVYNEQFFGPGTRLTVL.

The V and J genes are TRBV4-1 and TRBJ2-1; possible D gene TRBD2, 6 bases. Germline V lookup: CDR1 MGHRA, CDR2 YSYEKL. The CDR3 is 16 amino acids. V lost 0 bases and J lost 0, with 9 bases in between. The CDR3 nucleotides are TGCGCCAGCAGCCAAGAGAGCGGGTTCTCCTACAATGAGCAGTTCTTC. Its protein is CASSQESGFSYNEQFF.